The T cell receptor beta chain described here comes from a study of blood T cell repertoires in COVID-19. Study-wide background: In each case, the material was cDNA or gDNA derived from T cells, B-cell-depleted T cells, or PBMCs.

Germline V lookup: CDR1 GTSNPN, CDR2 SVGIG (reference sequence). The V gene end was trimmed by 4 bases and the J gene end by 3 bases; junction bases not matched to a gene: 1. The CDR3 has 13 residues. Authors' data handling: Estimated nucleated cell counts came from reference gene primer amplification. This table comes from immunoSEQ multiplex PCR, and its TCRdb copy is limited to in-frame clones, with some not included. The D gene and trimming were derived from the DNA, and the V and J assignments and clone size from that table. The data contain under 170,000 clones, approximately 86% of them seen just once; the ten biggest clones take up about 3.5%.

The sequence was obtained from a man between 65 and 85 years old with acute or convalescent COVID-19. The sample comprised peripheral blood. The V gene is TRBV30, the J gene TRBJ1-2, with 11 bases aligning to TRBD1. The CDR3 spells CAWTGQGDYGYTF. The CDR3, as DNA: TGTGCCTGGACGGGACAGGGGGACTATGGCTACACCTTC.